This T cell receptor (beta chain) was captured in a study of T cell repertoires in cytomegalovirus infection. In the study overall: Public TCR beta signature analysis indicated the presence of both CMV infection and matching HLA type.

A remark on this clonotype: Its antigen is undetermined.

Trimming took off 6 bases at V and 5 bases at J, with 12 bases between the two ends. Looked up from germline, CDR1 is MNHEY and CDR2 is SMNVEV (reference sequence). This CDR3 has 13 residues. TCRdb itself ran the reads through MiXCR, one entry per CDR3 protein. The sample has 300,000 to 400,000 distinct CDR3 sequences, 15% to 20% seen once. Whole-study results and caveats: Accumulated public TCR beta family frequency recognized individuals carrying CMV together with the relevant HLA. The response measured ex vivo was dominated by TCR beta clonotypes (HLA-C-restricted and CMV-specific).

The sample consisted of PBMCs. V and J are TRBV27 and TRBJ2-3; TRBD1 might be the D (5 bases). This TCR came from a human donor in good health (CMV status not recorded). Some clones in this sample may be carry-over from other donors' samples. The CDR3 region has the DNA TGTGCCAGCAGGTCAGGGTCCTTAGATACGCAGTATTTT. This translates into CASRSGSLDTQYF.